These 22 T cell receptor beta chains originate from one sample sequenced in a study of blood T cell repertoires in COVID-19. Profiling relied on immunoSEQ multiplex PCR, and the TCRdb table lists in-frame clones only, not all of them. The repertoire consists of 44,000 or so clones, with 84% occurring once and the leading ten covering nearly 4.5%. Sample: peripheral blood. Receptor source: a man aged 50 to 60 with active COVID-19.

This chain joins TRBV7-7 and TRBJ2-2, with a tentative D call TRBD2 (7 bases). This CDR3 spans 15 amino acids. V dropped 6 bases and J dropped 4 bases, with 15 bases sitting between them. From germline, CDR1 is SSHAT and CDR2 FNYEAQ (reference sequence). The CDR3, as DNA: TGTGCCAGCAGTACGAGGGGGGGTGGCACCGGGGAGCTGTTTTTT. This translates into CASSTRGGGTGELFF. Full variable domain (remainder filled in from reference TRBV7-7 and TRBJ2-2): GAGVSQSPRYKVTKRGQDVTLRCDPISSHATLYWYQQALGQGPEFLTYFNYEAQPDKSGLPSDRFSAERPEGSISTLTIQRTEQRDSAMYRCASSTRGGGTGELFFGEGSRLTVL.

This clone was seen a handful of times. This chain joins TRBV10-1 and TRBJ2-5; a possible D gene is TRBD2 (5 bases). The length of the CDR3 is 15 residues. Trimming cost V 0 bases and J 1 base, with 9 bases left between them. From germline, CDR1 is WNHNN and CDR2 SYGVQD (reference sequence). CDR3 nucleotides: TGCGCCAGCAGTGAGTCTTCCCGGGGCCAAGAGACCCAGTACTTC. This gives the protein CASSESSRGQETQYF.

The rearrangement links TRBV28 to TRBJ2-5, with TRBD2 matching 12 bases. J lost 2 bases, V lost 5 bases, and 9 bases had no gene match. Germline assignment: CDR1 MDHEN and CDR2 SYDVKM. The CDR3 is 17 amino acids. The chain's CDR3 is CASSPHWTSGAQETQYF. Here the CDR3 DNA reads TGTGCCAGCAGTCCCCATTGGACTAGCGGGGCTCAAGAGACCCAGTACTTC.

CDR3 in amino acids: CASSPDSGGGYYGYTF. CDR3 sequence (DNA): TGTGCCAGCTCACCCGACTCAGGGGGCGGATACTATGGCTACACCTTC. The rearrangement links TRBV18 to TRBJ1-2; 8 bases are shared with TRBD1. With 3 bases clipped from V and 3 bases from J, the junction kept 9 bases outside the gene matches. The CDR3 runs to 16 residues. From germline, CDR1 is KGHSH and CDR2 LQKENI.

J is TRBJ2-1 and V is TRBV9, with 7 bases lining up with TRBD1. The CDR3 contains 15 residues. Germline V lookup: CDR1 SGDLS, CDR2 YYNGEE. The V gene end was trimmed by 4 bases and the J gene end by 2 bases; junction bases not matched to a gene: 6. The CDR3 DNA is TGTGCCAGCAGCCTTACAGGGGAACCCTACAATGAGCAGTTCTTC. Translated, it gives CASSLTGEPYNEQFF.

This chain links TRBV5-1 with TRBJ1-5, with 8 bases fitting TRBD1. CDR1 is SGHRS, CDR2 YFSETQ, per germline. Losses at the gene ends were 4 bases for V and 1 base for J; bases not matched to a gene: 7. The CDR3 runs to 16 residues. This chain's CDR3 is CASSTQGAGSNQPQHF. The CDR3 region has the DNA TGCGCCAGCAGCACTCAGGGGGCGGGAAGCAATCAGCCCCAGCATTTT.

This clone came up a few times. This chain links TRBV5-4 with TRBJ2-6, with 7 bases aligning to TRBD1. The V and J ends lost 0 bases and 4 bases, in that order; junction bases with no gene match: 13. CDR1 and CDR2 from the germline V gene are SGHNT and YYREEE (reference sequence). This CDR3 has 19 amino acids. CDR3 nucleotide sequence: TGTGCCAGCAGCTTGGCACGGGACAGATTTTTTATCGGGGCCAACGTCCTGACTTTC. Amino acid sequence: CASSLARDRFFIGANVLTF.

This clone was seen just once. The rearrangement joins TRBV7-9 to TRBJ2-1, with a weak D call TRBD2 (5 bases). Deletions cut 4 bases from V and 7 bases from J, with 17 bases between. This CDR3 region has 15 residues. From germline, CDR1 is SEHNR and CDR2 FQNEAQ (reference sequence). The CDR3 reads CASSSPHVGENEQFF. The CDR3 DNA sequence: TGTGCCAGCAGCTCCCCCCACGTCGGGGAGAATGAGCAGTTCTTC.

The CDR3 spells CASRGQNTEAFF. CDR3 nucleotides: TGCGCCAGCAGGGGACAGAACACTGAAGCTTTCTTT. This chain joins TRBV10-1 and TRBJ1-1; tentatively, D is TRBD1 (6 bases). The CDR3 runs to 12 residues. V lost 6 bases and J 1 base, leaving 6 bases between the germline ends. Germline V gene lookup returns CDR1 WNHNN and CDR2 SYGVQD (reference sequence).

The chain is built from TRBV9 and TRBJ1-2, with TRBD1 matching 9 bases. In germline, CDR1 is SGDLS, CDR2 YYNGEE. The CDR3 covers 15 residues. With 4 bases clipped from V and 7 bases from J, the junction kept 11 bases outside the gene matches. CDR3 bases: TGTGCCAGCAGCACACTACAGGGGGCGATGGGTGGCTACACCTTC. Amino acids: CASSTLQGAMGGYTF.

V usage is TRBV6-6 and J usage is TRBJ2-1; 11 nucleotides line up with TRBD1. The J segment lost 4 bases and the V segment lost 8 bases, leaving 4 bases of the junction unmatched. The CDR3 is 14 residues long. Germline CDR1 and CDR2: MNHNY and SVGAGI (reference sequence). CDR3 in amino acids: CASSRDRGYNEQFF. The CDR3 bases are TGTGCCAGCTCCAGGGACAGGGGGTACAATGAGCAGTTCTTC.

The chain uses TRBV6-5 and TRBJ2-7, with TRBD1 matching over 7 bases. The CDR3 has 14 residues. Per the germline V gene, CDR1 is MNHEY and CDR2 is SVGAGI. V shed 5 bases, J shed 5 bases, and the junction held 9 bases outside the gene matches. CDR3: CASSLRDSYNEQYF. DNA for the CDR3: TGTGCCAGCAGTCTCCGGGACAGTTACAACGAGCAGTACTTC.

J is TRBJ1-2 and V is TRBV6-6; TRBD1 might be the D (6 bases). The CDR3 covers 14 residues. Per germline, CDR1 MNHNY and CDR2 SVGAGI (reference sequence). With 6 bases removed from V and 2 bases from J, the gap between germline ends came to 13 bases. CDR3 loop: CASRLFDRNYGYTF. The CDR3 nucleotides are TGTGCCAGCAGACTCTTCGACAGGAACTATGGCTACACCTTC.

The chain links TRBV4-2 to TRBJ2-7, with 11 bases matching TRBD2. Germline lookup yields CDR1 LGHNA and CDR2 YNFKEQ. The trim removed 0 bases at V and 0 bases at J, leaving 4 bases unmatched. The CDR3 is made up of 17 amino acids. CDR3 amino acids: CASSQDYLAGGSYEQYF. For the CDR3, the DNA is TGTGCCAGCAGCCAAGACTACCTAGCGGGGGGCTCCTACGAGCAGTACTTC.

CDR3 in amino acids: CASSFGGFYEQYF. In nucleotides, the CDR3 is TGTGCCAGCAGTTTTGGGGGCTTCTACGAGCAGTACTTC. The chain links TRBV28 to TRBJ2-7; a possible D gene is TRBD1 (6 bases). This CDR3 comprises 13 residues. V was pared by 3 bases and J by 3 bases, with 9 bases between. Germline V gene lookup returns CDR1 MDHEN and CDR2 SYDVKM.

This chain connects TRBV5-1 to TRBJ2-1, with 12 bases that match TRBD2. This CDR3 is built from 16 residues. Per the germline V gene, CDR1 is SGHRS and CDR2 is YFSETQ. V shed 0 bases and J 7 bases; nucleotides not matched to a gene: 5. The CDR3 DNA follows: TGCGCCAGCAGCTTGGCCAAGACTAGCGGGGGAAATGAGCAGTTCTTC. The encoded protein is CASSLAKTSGGNEQFF. The full variable domain, in which reference TRBV5-1 and TRBJ2-1 provide the parts outside the CDR3, is KAGVTQTPRYLIKTRGQQVTLSCSPISGHRSVSWYQQTPGQGLQFLFEYFSETQRNKGNFPGRFSGRQFSNSRSEMNVSTLELGDSALYLCASSLAKTSGGNEQFFGPGTRLTVL.

The rearrangement links TRBV2 to TRBJ2-3; 7 nucleotides match TRBD2. Germline loops: CDR1 SNHLY, CDR2 FYNNEI. Trimming at V came to 5 bases and at J to 0 bases, leaving 8 bases not matched to a gene. The CDR3 has 16 amino acids. CDR3 residues: CASSFSLAASTDTQYF. CDR3 nucleotide sequence: TGTGCCAGCAGTTTTTCGCTAGCGGCTAGCACAGATACGCAGTATTTT.

The rearrangement uses TRBV4-1 and TRBJ1-3; D remains unclear. CDR3 length: 14 amino acids. Trimming left V 5 bases short and J 1 base short, with 9 bases between. Germline values: CDR1 MGHRA, CDR2 YSYEKL. The CDR3 loop reads CASSSGVSGNTIYF. The CDR3 region has the DNA TGCGCCAGCAGCTCAGGTGTTTCTGGAAACACCATATATTTT.

The chain joins TRBV24-1 to TRBJ2-1, with a weak D call TRBD1 (7 bases). Germline V gene lookup returns CDR1 KGHDR and CDR2 SFDVKD. This CDR3 region has 15 residues. The V gene lost 3 bases and the J gene lost 7 bases, with 15 bases spanning the gap. Here the CDR3 reads CATSDPRRGVNEQFF. Here the CDR3 DNA reads TGTGCCACCAGTGATCCCCGCAGGGGGGTGAATGAGCAGTTCTTC.

This chain connects TRBV2 to TRBJ1-1; no firm D call. The CDR3 has 14 residues. V lost 3 bases to trimming and J lost 1 base, with 9 bases between them. The germline CDR1 and CDR2 sequences are SNHLY and FYNNEI. The CDR3 DNA follows: TGTGCCAGCAGTGAGCGGGGAGGGAACACTGAAGCTTTCTTT. Translation: CASSERGGNTEAFF.

The rearrangement uses TRBV6-5 and TRBJ1-6; D unclear. Germline loops: CDR1 MNHEY, CDR2 SVGAGI. The CDR3 runs 15 residues. The V and J ends lost 0 bases and 7 bases respectively, with 10 bases between them. The CDR3 spells CASSYSAGLNSPLHF. CDR3 coding DNA: TGTGCCAGCAGTTACTCCGCAGGTTTGAATTCACCCCTCCACTTT.

The chain combines TRBV18 with TRBJ1-5; D gene uncertain. Germline V gene data show CDR1 as KGHSH and CDR2 as LQKENI. Trimming took off 3 bases at V and 0 bases at J, with 9 bases between the two ends. The CDR3 has 15 residues. In nucleotides, the CDR3 is TGTGCCAGCTCACCCTCCAGTAATAGCAATCAGCCCCAGCATTTT. It translates to CASSPSSNSNQPQHF. Supplemented by reference TRBV18 and TRBJ1-5, the full variable domain reads NAGVMQNPRHLVRRRGQEARLRCSPMKGHSHVYWYRQLPEEGLKFMVYLQKENIIDESGMPKERFSAEFPKEGPSILRIQQVVRGDSAAYFCASSPSSNSNQPQHFGDGTRLSIL.